This T cell receptor beta chain comes out of a study of blood T cell repertoires in COVID-19. Germline lookup yields CDR1 MNHNY and CDR2 SVGAGI (reference sequence). CDR3 size: 13 residues. Trimming removed 6 bases from V and 2 bases from J, with 11 bases in between. Under the authors' procedure: Quantification of nucleated cells was approximated via reference gene primer amplification. This table comes from immunoSEQ multiplex PCR, and its TCRdb copy is limited to in-frame clones, with some not included. That table furnishes V, J and clone size, whereas the DNA furnished D and trimming. Here the sample spans about 110,000 clones, 69% being singletons.

The sequence came from a man at least 80 years old with acute or convalescent COVID-19. The specimen was peripheral blood. The chain links TRBV6-6 to TRBJ2-7; TRBD2 might be the D (5 bases). The DNA of the CDR3 is TGTGCCAGCAGCCCGACTACTACCTACGAGCAGTACTTC. It encodes CASSPTTTYEQYF.